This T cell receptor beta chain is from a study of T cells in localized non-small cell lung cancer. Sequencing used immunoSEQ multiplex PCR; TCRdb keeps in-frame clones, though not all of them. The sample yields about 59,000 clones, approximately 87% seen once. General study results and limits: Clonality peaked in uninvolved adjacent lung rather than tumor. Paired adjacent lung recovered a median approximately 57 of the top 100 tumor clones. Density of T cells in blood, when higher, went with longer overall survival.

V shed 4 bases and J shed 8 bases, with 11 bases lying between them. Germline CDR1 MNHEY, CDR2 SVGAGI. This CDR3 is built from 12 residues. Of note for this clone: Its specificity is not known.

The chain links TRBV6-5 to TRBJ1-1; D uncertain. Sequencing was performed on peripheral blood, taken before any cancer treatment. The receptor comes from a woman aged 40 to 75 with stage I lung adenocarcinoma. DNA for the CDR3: TGTGCCAGCAGTTGGCGGGGAGGAGAAGCTTTCTTT. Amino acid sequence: CASSWRGGEAFF.